These T cell receptor beta chains were read from a single sample in a study of molecular identifiers for immune sequencing clone quantification. TCRdb fed the PCR reads into MiXCR, producing one record per CDR3 protein. Among 250,000 to 400,000 distinct CDR3 sequences listed, roughly 23% were seen once. Sequenced input: naive CD8+ T cells from blood, with Jurkat cell RNA spiked in. All receptors derive from a human donor in good health. Some libraries in this study had Jurkat cell RNA spiked in. Both conserved end residues are part of each CDR3. A D gene is named only where the DNA matches it firmly. Clone size is shown for a subset of rows, as once, few, many or a class of expanded clone.

>TRBV4-1|few|.|TRBJ1-2
TGCGCCAGCAGCCAAGATAGACAGAGTAACTATGGCTACACCTTC
CASSQDRQSNYGYTF
>TRBV7-9|many|.|TRBJ2-5
TGTGCCAGCAGCTCCCGGGTGAGGGAAGAGACCCAGTACTTC
CASSSRVREETQYF
>TRBV4-3|many|.|TRBJ2-1
TGCGCCAGCAGCCCATGGCCGACAGGAGACAATGAGCAGTTCTTC
CASSPWPTGDNEQFF
>TRBV6-2/TRBV6-3|.|TRBD1|TRBJ2-2
TGTGCCAGTAATGACAGGGCGAACACCGGGGAGCTGTTTTTT
CASNDRANTGELFF
>TRBV7-8|.|.|TRBJ2-7
TGTGCCAGCAGCTTAGGGGCCACATCCTACGAGCAGTACTTC
CASSLGATSYEQYF
>TRBV19|many|.|TRBJ2-7
TGTGCCAGTAGTATGCTCGGGGAGCAGTACTTC
CASSMLGEQYF
>TRBV7-9|.|.|TRBJ2-5
TGTGCCACCGAAACAGGGTTCTACGCGGAGACCCAGTACTTC
CATETGFYAETQYF
>TRBV27|many|TRBD1|TRBJ2-7
TGTGCCAGCAGTTTAACAGGGGCATCCTACGAGCAGTACTTC
CASSLTGASYEQYF
>TRBV5-1|many|.|TRBJ2-7
TGCGCCAGCAGCTTGGTCCCGCGTGTCCGGGACACTTCCTTCTACGAGCAGTACTTC
CASSLVPRVRDTSFYEQYF
>TRBV27|few|.|TRBJ2-3
TGTGCCAGCGGCGCGGACAGTAAGACTAATACGCAGTATTTT
CASGADSKTNTQYF
>TRBV28|many|.|TRBJ2-3
TGTGCCAGCAGCGAAGACAGGAGCAACACAGATACGCAGTATTTT
CASSEDRSNTDTQYF
>TRBV4-3|many|.|TRBJ2-1
TGCGCCAGCAGCCAAAGTGGACCCCCGGAGGCCAATGAGCAGTTCTTC
CASSQSGPPEANEQFF
>TRBV29-1|.|TRBD2|TRBJ2-1
TGCAGCGTTGAAGGTTATAGCGGGGCGTCCTACAATGAGCAGTTCTTC
CSVEGYSGASYNEQFF
>TRBV20-1|many|.|TRBJ1-2
TGCAGTGTTAACCGGGACACCGATAATTCTAACTATGGCTACACCTTC
CSVNRDTDNSNYGYTF
>TRBV2|many|.|TRBJ1-4
TGTGCCAGCAGAGGCATAGACGGTGAAAAACTGTTTTTT
CASRGIDGEKLFF
>TRBV5-1|many|TRBD1|TRBJ2-7
TGCGCCAGCAGCTTGGGGACAGGGGATTTCTACGAGCAGTACTTC
CASSLGTGDFYEQYF
>TRBV6-2/TRBV6-3|.|.|TRBJ2-7
TGTGCCAGCGGACCGGATGGCGAGCAGTACTTC
CASGPDGEQYF
>TRBV4-3|many|TRBD1|TRBJ1-1
TGCGCCAGCAGCTCCGGGACAGGGGATACGAACACTGAAGCTTTCTTT
CASSSGTGDTNTEAFF
>TRBV4-3|few|TRBD2|TRBJ2-1
TGCGCCAGCAGCCAAGATCTAACGGGACTAGCCAAAAATGAGCAGTTCTTC
CASSQDLTGLAKNEQFF
>TRBV4-3|.|.|TRBJ2-7
TGCGCCAGCAGCCAAGATCGTTTTGGCCAAAACTACGAGCAGTACTTC
CASSQDRFGQNYEQYF
>TRBV12-3/TRBV12-4|.|.|TRBJ1-6
TGTGCCAGCAGTTTATTGGGGGGGGGCACCCTCAATAATTCACCCCTCCACTTT
CASSLLGGGTLNNSPLHF
>TRBV7-6|many|TRBD1|TRBJ1-6
TGTGCCAGCAGCACCCGGACAGGGTATAATTCACCCCTCCACTTT
CASSTRTGYNSPLHF
>TRBV5-1|many|.|TRBJ2-7
TGCGCCAGCAGCTTGGGACAAATCCTGGGGGACGGGCAGTACTTC
CASSLGQILGDGQYF
>TRBV5-5|many|TRBD2|TRBJ2-3
TGTGCCAGCAGCTCGCCGGGACTAGCCCCAGATACGCAGTATTTT
CASSSPGLAPDTQYF
>TRBV19|many|.|TRBJ2-3
TGTGCCAGTAGTATAGATCCTAGCAGCACAGATACGCAGTATTTT
CASSIDPSSTDTQYF
>TRBV19|.|.|TRBJ2-3
TGTGCCAGTAGTATTAGCCTACTCACTTCGGCAGATACGCAGTATTTT
CASSISLLTSADTQYF
>TRBV5-6|many|.|TRBJ1-1
TGTGCCAGCAGCTTGTCCGGATCTGGGGCTTTCTTT
CASSLSGSGAFF